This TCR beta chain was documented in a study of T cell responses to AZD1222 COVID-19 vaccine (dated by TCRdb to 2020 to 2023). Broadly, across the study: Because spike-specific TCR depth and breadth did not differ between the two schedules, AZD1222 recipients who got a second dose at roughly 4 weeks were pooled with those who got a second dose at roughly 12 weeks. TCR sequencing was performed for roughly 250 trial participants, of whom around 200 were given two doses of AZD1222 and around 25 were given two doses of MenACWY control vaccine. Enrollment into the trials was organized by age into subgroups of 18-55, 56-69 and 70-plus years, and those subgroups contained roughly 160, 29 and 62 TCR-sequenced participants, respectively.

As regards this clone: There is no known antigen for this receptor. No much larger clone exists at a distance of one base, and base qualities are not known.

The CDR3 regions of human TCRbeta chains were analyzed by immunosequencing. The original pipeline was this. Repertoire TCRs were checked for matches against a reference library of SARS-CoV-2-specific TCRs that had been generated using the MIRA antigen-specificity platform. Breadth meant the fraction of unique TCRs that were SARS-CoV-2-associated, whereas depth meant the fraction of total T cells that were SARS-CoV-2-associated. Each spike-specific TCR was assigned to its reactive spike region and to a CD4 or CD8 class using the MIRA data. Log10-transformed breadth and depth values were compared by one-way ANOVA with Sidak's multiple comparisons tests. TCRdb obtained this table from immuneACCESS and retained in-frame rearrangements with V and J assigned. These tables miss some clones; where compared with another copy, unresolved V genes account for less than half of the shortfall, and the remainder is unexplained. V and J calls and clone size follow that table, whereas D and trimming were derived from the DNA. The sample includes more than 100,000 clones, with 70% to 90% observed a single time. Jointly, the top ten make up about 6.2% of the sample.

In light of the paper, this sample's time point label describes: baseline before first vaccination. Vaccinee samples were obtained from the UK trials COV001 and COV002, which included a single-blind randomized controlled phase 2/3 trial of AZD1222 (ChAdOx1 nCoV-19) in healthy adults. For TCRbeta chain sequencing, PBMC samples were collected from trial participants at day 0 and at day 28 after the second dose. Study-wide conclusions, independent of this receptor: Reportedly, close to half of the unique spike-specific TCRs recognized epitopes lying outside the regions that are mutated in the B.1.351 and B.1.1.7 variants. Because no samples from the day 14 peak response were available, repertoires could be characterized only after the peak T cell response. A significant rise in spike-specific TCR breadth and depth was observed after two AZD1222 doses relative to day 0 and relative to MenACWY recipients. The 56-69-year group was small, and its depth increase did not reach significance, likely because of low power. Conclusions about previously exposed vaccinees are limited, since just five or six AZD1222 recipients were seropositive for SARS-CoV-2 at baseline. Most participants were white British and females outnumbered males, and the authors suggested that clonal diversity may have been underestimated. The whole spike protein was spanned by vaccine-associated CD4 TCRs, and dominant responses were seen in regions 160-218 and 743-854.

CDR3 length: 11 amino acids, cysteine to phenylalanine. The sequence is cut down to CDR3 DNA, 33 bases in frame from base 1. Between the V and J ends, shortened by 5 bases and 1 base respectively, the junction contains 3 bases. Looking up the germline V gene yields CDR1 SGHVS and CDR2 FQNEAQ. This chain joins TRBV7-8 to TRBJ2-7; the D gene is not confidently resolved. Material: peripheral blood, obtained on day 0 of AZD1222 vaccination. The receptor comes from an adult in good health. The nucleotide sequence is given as TGTGCCAGCAGCCTATCCTACGAGCAGTACTTC. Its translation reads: CASSLSYEQYF. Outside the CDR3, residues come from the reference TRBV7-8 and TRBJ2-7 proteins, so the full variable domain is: GAGVSQSPRYKVAKRGQDVALRCDPISGHVSLFWYQQALGQGPEFLTYFQNEAQLDKSGLPSDRFFAERPEGSVSTLKIQRTQQEDSAVYLCASSLSYEQYFGPGTRLTVT.